This is a list of T cell receptor beta chains from one sample in a study of blood T cell repertoires in COVID-19. Clones were sequenced by immunoSEQ multiplex PCR, and TCRdb holds only the in-frame ones, with some missing. The repertoire has approximately 210,000 clones, around 84% of them found once; the top ten carry under 4.5%. Sequenced sample: PBMCs or T cells enriched from blood (not recorded which). These receptors all come from a young man with acute COVID-19. Each CDR3 is given with its conserved first and last residue. D genes are given only for firm matches. Clone size is stated in some rows and not others, as once, few, many or a class when expanded.

v_call	d_call	clone_size	cdr3_length	j_call	cdr3_aa	cdr3_nt
TRBV5-5	NA	few	15	TRBJ1-5	CASSLADSSNQPQHF	TGTGCCAGCAGCCTCGCGGACAGCAGCAATCAGCCCCAGCATTTT
TRBV4-1	TRBD1	NA	16	TRBJ1-5	CASSQDRTGYYQPQHF	TGCGCCAGCAGCCAAGATCGGACAGGGTATTATCAGCCCCAGCATTTT
TRBV9	TRBD2	once	17	TRBJ2-1	CASSVKTSGYSYNEQFF	TGTGCCAGCAGCGTAAAGACTAGCGGGTATTCCTACAATGAGCAGTTCTTC
TRBV5-5	NA	NA	14	TRBJ1-5	CASSLAGGNQPQHF	TGTGCCAGCAGCTTGGCAGGGGGCAATCAGCCCCAGCATTTT
TRBV7-3	TRBD1	NA	14	TRBJ2-7	CASSSGQAAGEQYF	TGTGCCAGCAGCTCAGGACAGGCCGCCGGCGAGCAGTACTTC
TRBV7-2	TRBD2	NA	15	TRBJ2-3	CASSLGTGGRDTQYF	TGTGCCAGCAGCTTAGGCACGGGGGGGAGGGATACGCAGTATTTT
TRBV5-1	TRBD1	NA	16	TRBJ1-1	CASSSGDRGRNNEAFF	TGCGCCAGCAGCTCGGGGGACAGGGGACGGAACAATGAAGCTTTCTTT
TRBV10-2	NA	NA	15	TRBJ1-3	CASSGAGLSGNTIYF	TGCGCCAGCAGTGGGGCAGGCCTCTCTGGAAACACCATATATTTT
TRBV27	NA	NA	17	TRBJ2-3	CASISPTGDSWLGTQYF	TGTGCCAGCATTTCGCCCACCGGGGACTCCTGGCTAGGTACGCAGTATTTT
TRBV15	NA	NA	16	TRBJ1-5	CATSSIKQGYNQPQHF	TGTGCCACCAGCAGTATAAAACAGGGTTACAATCAGCCCCAGCATTTT
TRBV7-2	TRBD1	NA	13	TRBJ1-2	CASSLNRGYGYTF	TGTGCCAGCAGCTTAAACAGGGGGTATGGCTACACCTTC
TRBV2	NA	NA	12	TRBJ1-1	CASNGGKEGAFF	TGTGCCAGCAACGGAGGGAAGGAGGGAGCTTTCTTT
TRBV5-1	NA	NA	15	TRBJ2-5	CASSPVLGGEETQYF	TGCGCCAGCAGCCCAGTCTTAGGGGGAGAAGAGACCCAGTACTTC
TRBV19	NA	NA	14	TRBJ2-7	CASSLRQRNYEQYF	TGTGCCAGTAGTCTCCGACAGAGGAATTACGAGCAGTACTTC
TRBV4-2	NA	few	16	TRBJ1-3	CASSQDPQGMVDTIYF	TGTGCCAGCAGCCAAGACCCCCAGGGGATGGTAGACACCATATATTTT
TRBV2	TRBD2	NA	14	TRBJ2-1	CASSGTSAYNEQFF	TGTGCCAGCAGCGGGACTAGCGCTTACAATGAGCAGTTCTTC
TRBV12-3/TRBV12-4	NA	NA	13	TRBJ1-2	CASSLSEGLGYTF	TGTGCCAGCAGTTTATCTGAGGGACTTGGCTACACCTTC
TRBV27	TRBD1	NA	18	TRBJ2-6	CASSALTGATSGANVLTF	TGTGCCAGCAGTGCCCTAACAGGGGCCACCTCTGGGGCCAACGTCCTGACTTTC
TRBV2	TRBD2	NA	14	TRBJ2-7	CASSEQRGAPQQYF	TGTGCCAGCAGTGAACAGCGGGGGGCCCCACAGCAGTACTTC
TRBV6-5	NA	NA	12	TRBJ1-1	CASRSSVPEAFF	TGTGCCAGCAGGTCGAGTGTACCTGAAGCTTTCTTT
TRBV7-3	TRBD2	NA	17	TRBJ2-1	CASSPTGLAGAYNEQFF	TGTGCCAGCAGCCCGACGGGACTAGCGGGGGCCTACAATGAGCAGTTCTTC
TRBV5-1	TRBD1	few	16	TRBJ1-2	CASSLPGQAVLNGYTF	TGCGCCAGCAGCTTACCTGGACAGGCTGTGCTTAATGGCTACACCTTC
TRBV6-5	TRBD1	NA	15	TRBJ1-1	CASSPPGGLGTEAFF	TGTGCCAGCAGTCCTCCAGGGGGCTTAGGCACTGAAGCTTTCTTT
TRBV10-1	NA	once	13	TRBJ1-2	CASSDYREGGYTF	TGCGCCAGCAGCGATTACAGGGAAGGCGGCTACACCTTC
TRBV2	TRBD1	NA	12	TRBJ2-5	CASTKPTGGQYF	TGTGCCAGCACCAAACCGACAGGGGGCCAGTACTTC
TRBV5-1	TRBD1	NA	15	TRBJ1-1	CASSLELQGVSEAFF	TGCGCCAGCAGCTTGGAATTACAGGGGGTCTCTGAAGCTTTCTTT
TRBV19	TRBD1	NA	16	TRBJ1-5	CASSITGTDSNQPQHF	TGTGCCAGTAGTATCACCGGGACAGATAGCAATCAGCCCCAGCATTTT
TRBV16	TRBD2	NA	14	TRBJ2-1	CASSLLAAYNEQFF	TGTGCCAGCAGCCTTCTAGCGGCCTACAATGAGCAGTTCTTC
TRBV13	TRBD1	NA	17	TRBJ1-2	CASSPGQGALISGGYTF	TGTGCCAGCAGTCCGGGACAGGGGGCTTTGATTTCCGGTGGCTACACCTTC
TRBV10-1	NA	few	17	TRBJ2-7	CASSGTTGTRSPYEQYF	TGCGCCAGCAGTGGTACGACCGGAACCCGGAGCCCCTACGAGCAGTACTTC
TRBV9	NA	NA	14	TRBJ2-2	CASSVGGDTGELFF	TGTGCCAGCAGCGTAGGTGGAGACACCGGGGAGCTGTTTTTT
TRBV3-1/TRBV3-2	NA	NA	14	TRBJ2-7	CASSGELDIGEQYF	TGTGCCAGCAGCGGAGAACTAGACATAGGAGAGCAGTACTTC
TRBV9	NA	NA	15	TRBJ1-1	CASSVDPGSNTEAFF	TGTGCCAGCAGCGTAGATCCGGGTTCGAACACTGAAGCTTTCTTT
TRBV27	TRBD1	many	15	TRBJ2-7	CASSVTGTGPYEQYF	TGTGCCAGCAGTGTCACCGGGACAGGACCCTACGAGCAGTACTTC
TRBV12-5	NA	NA	14	TRBJ2-1	CAAQGMGAYNEQFF	TGTGCTGCCCAGGGGATGGGTGCCTACAATGAGCAGTTCTTC
TRBV18	TRBD2	NA	14	TRBJ2-1	CASSRSGGLNEQFF	TGTGCCAGTTCCCGAAGCGGGGGGTTAAATGAGCAGTTCTTC
TRBV5-6	NA	NA	15	TRBJ2-1	CASSLGQNSYNEQFF	TGTGCCAGCAGCTTGGGGCAGAACTCCTACAATGAGCAGTTCTTC
TRBV11-2	NA	once	13	TRBJ1-2	CASSLEWFRGYTF	TGTGCCAGCAGCTTAGAATGGTTCAGGGGCTACACCTTC
TRBV11-2	TRBD1	NA	17	TRBJ2-3	CASSLEVDRGRKDTQYF	TGTGCCAGCAGCTTAGAGGTGGACAGGGGGCGGAAAGATACGCAGTATTTT
TRBV4-1	NA	NA	14	TRBJ2-7	CASSQAQGLYEQYF	TGCGCCAGCAGCCAAGCACAGGGCCTCTACGAGCAGTACTTC
TRBV2	TRBD1	NA	13	TRBJ2-5	CASTGGPGETQYF	TGTGCCAGCACAGGGGGCCCAGGAGAGACCCAGTACTTC
TRBV28	NA	NA	17	TRBJ1-3	CASFRGAGGLSGNTIYF	TGTGCCAGCTTCCGGGGGGCAGGAGGTCTCTCTGGAAACACCATATATTTT
TRBV5-1	NA	NA	14	TRBJ2-3	CASSPSETQGTQYF	TGCGCCAGCAGCCCTAGCGAGACTCAGGGTACGCAGTATTTT
TRBV7-6	NA	NA	12	TRBJ2-7	CASSPRRGEQYF	TGTGCCAGCAGCCCCAGGCGGGGCGAGCAGTACTTC
TRBV9	TRBD1	NA	14	TRBJ1-5	CASSATGGNQPQHF	TGTGCCAGCAGCGCCACAGGGGGCAATCAGCCCCAGCATTTT
TRBV28	NA	NA	13	TRBJ1-5	CASTELSNQPQHF	TGTGCCAGCACCGAGCTTAGCAATCAGCCCCAGCATTTT
TRBV4-1	NA	NA	21	TRBJ1-5	CASSQTEGGRLRGYSNQPQHF	TGCGCCAGCAGCCAGACGGAGGGCGGCCGACTAAGGGGATATAGCAATCAGCCCCAGCATTTT
TRBV19	NA	NA	16	TRBJ1-1	CASSIEGGLRNTEAFF	TGTGCCAGTAGTATAGAGGGGGGACTGAGAAACACTGAAGCTTTCTTT
TRBV2	TRBD2	NA	15	TRBJ2-3	CASSFIGGETDTQYF	TGTGCCAGCAGTTTCATTGGGGGGGAGACAGATACGCAGTATTTT
TRBV30	NA	NA	13	TRBJ1-5	CAWRGPGNQPQHF	TGTGCCTGGAGGGGGCCCGGCAATCAGCCCCAGCATTTT
TRBV7-6	NA	NA	15	TRBJ2-2	CASSSRGSSTGELFF	TGTGCCAGCAGCTCACGGGGGAGCTCCACCGGGGAGCTGTTTTTT
TRBV6-1	TRBD1	few	15	TRBJ1-2	CASSEPSGQGYGYTF	TGTGCCAGCAGTGAACCATCGGGACAGGGTTATGGCTACACCTTC
TRBV6-1	TRBD2	NA	16	TRBJ2-1	CASSEILAGGYNEQFF	TGTGCCAGCAGTGAAATATTAGCGGGGGGGTACAATGAGCAGTTCTTC
TRBV6-5	NA	NA	13	TRBJ1-2	CASRQEANYGYTF	TGTGCCAGCAGACAAGAAGCTAACTATGGCTACACCTTC
TRBV21-1	NA	NA	20	TRBJ2-3	CASSSRLQRGGPFSADTQYF	TGTGCCAGCAGCTCCCGTCTCCAGCGGGGGGGCCCATTTTCAGCAGATACGCAGTATTTT
TRBV9	TRBD2	NA	20	TRBJ2-1	CASSVGLAGGKGSSYNEQFF	TGTGCCAGCAGCGTGGGACTAGCGGGGGGCAAGGGGAGCTCCTACAATGAGCAGTTCTTC